The T cell receptor beta chain under discussion was sequenced for a study of T cell responses to AZD1222 COVID-19 vaccine. Overall study results and limits: Increased Spike-specific TCR breadth and depth were observed after two AZD1222 doses.

The method was immunoSEQ multiplex PCR; TCRdb's version includes in-frame clones alone and lacks a portion of them. The sample contains 69,000 or so clones, approximately 90% of which appear only once. This CDR3 has 16 amino acids. Germline values: CDR1 PRHDT, CDR2 FYEKMQ (reference sequence). V shed 6 bases, J shed 0 bases, and the junction held 4 bases outside the gene matches. Points on this clone: As yet, its antigen is unknown.

The source of this sequence is an adult who received the MenACWY meningococcal vaccine as a control. The chain employs TRBV13 and TRBJ2-6, with TRBD1 matching over 8 bases. Sequences were derived from peripheral blood, sampled 28 days after the second dose of the MenACWY control vaccine. This chain's CDR3 is CASRGQEYSGANVLTF. Here the CDR3 DNA reads TGTGCCAGCAGGGGACAGGAATACTCTGGGGCCAACGTCCTGACTTTC.